The next 32 T cell receptor beta chains were all read from a single sample in a study of T cell changes during pregnancy in multiple sclerosis. Clones were read by immunoSEQ multiplex PCR, and TCRdb kept only the in-frame ones, dropping some. The sample records 90,000 to 150,000 clones, about 93% being singletons. The sample was peripheral blood, taken before pregnancy. All receptors come from a female donor with multiple sclerosis, enrolled in a pregnancy study.

This chain connects TRBV5-1 to TRBJ2-1; 11 bases agree with TRBD2. Germline values: CDR1 SGHRS, CDR2 YFSETQ. J was trimmed by 6 bases and V by 4 bases; bases with no gene match: 0. The CDR3 is 13 amino acids. The CDR3 DNA is TGCGCCAGCAGCGGGACTAGCGGCAATGAGCAGTTCTTC. As protein: CASSGTSGNEQFF.

This chain joins TRBV4-2 and TRBJ2-1; 10 bases agree with TRBD2. The trim removed 0 bases at V and 7 bases at J, leaving 9 bases unmatched. CDR3 length: 17 residues. Germline CDR1 is LGHNA and CDR2 is YNFKEQ. In DNA form, the CDR3 reads TGTGCCAGCAGCCAAGATGTGACTAGCGGGCAAAATAATGAGCAGTTCTTC. This codes for CASSQDVTSGQNNEQFF.

The chain joins TRBV7-2 to TRBJ2-3; 8 nucleotides align to TRBD2. Germline V gene lookup returns CDR1 SGHTA and CDR2 FQGNSA. The CDR3 runs 17 residues. Trimming took 0 bases from V and 4 from J; bases not matched to a gene: 9. As DNA, the CDR3 is TGTGCCAGCAGCTTAGCGCAGGACGGGAGGGTTTCAGATACGCAGTATTTT. Its protein product is CASSLAQDGRVSDTQYF.

A single count supports this clone. The J gene is TRBJ1-2, the V gene TRBV30; D may be TRBD1 (6 bases). V lost 1 base to trimming and J lost 5 bases, with 11 bases between them. The CDR3 covers 13 residues. Germline-derived CDR1 and CDR2 are GTSNPN and SVGIG (reference sequence). CDR3 protein: CAWSGGRIYGYTF. The CDR3 region has the DNA TGTGCCTGGAGTGGGGGGCGGATATATGGCTACACCTTC.

This rearrangement joins TRBV7-6 to TRBJ1-4, with D hard to call. Per the germline V gene, CDR1 is SGHVS and CDR2 is FNYEAQ. The CDR3 loop spans 15 amino acids. V was cut by 1 base and J by 7 bases, with 13 bases left in between. CDR3 sequence: CASSLEGRRGEKLFF. The CDR3 DNA reads as TGTGCCAGCAGCTTAGAAGGGCGACGGGGTGAAAAACTGTTTTTT.

The chain combines TRBV4-1 with TRBJ2-2, with D uncertain. Trimming took 6 bases from V and 6 from J, leaving 8 bases between them. Germline V CDR1 and CDR2: MGHRA, YSYEKL. CDR3 length: 12 amino acids. CDR3 DNA: TGCGCCAGCAGTGAGCGTCCCGGGGAGCTGTTTTTT. This gives the protein CASSERPGELFF.

The gene calls are TRBV7-9 and TRBJ2-2, with 9 bases fitting TRBD1. V gave up 8 bases and J gave up 5 bases; unmatched junction bases: 6. The germline V gene has CDR1 SEHNR and CDR2 FQNEAQ (reference sequence). The CDR3 has 14 residues. In DNA, the CDR3 is TGTGCCAGCCGGGGACAGGGACGAACCGGGGAGCTGTTTTTT. Amino acid sequence: CASRGQGRTGELFF.

The V gene is TRBV13, the J gene TRBJ1-2; D is perhaps TRBD1 (6 bases). The CDR3 has 12 residues. From germline, CDR1 is PRHDT and CDR2 FYEKMQ (reference sequence). V lost 2 bases and J lost 8, with 9 bases in between. The CDR3 reads CASSLLGTGYTF. CDR3 sequence (DNA): TGTGCCAGCAGCTTATTGGGGACAGGCTACACCTTC.

This CDR3 reads CASSIKGSSGRLSYNEQFF. DNA for the CDR3: TGTGCCAGTAGTATAAAGGGATCTAGCGGGAGGTTATCCTACAATGAGCAGTTCTTC. The V and J genes are TRBV19 and TRBJ2-1; 11 nucleotides line up with TRBD2. Germline trimming cut 2 bases from V and 1 base from J; bases unmatched to any gene: 10. Looked up from germline, CDR1 is LNHDA and CDR2 is SQIVND (reference sequence). The CDR3 has 19 residues.

The chain uses TRBV28 and TRBJ2-2, with D possibly matching TRBD1 (5 bases). Germline V gene data show CDR1 as MDHEN and CDR2 as SYDVKM. This CDR3 has 13 amino acids. V was pared by 8 bases and J by 2 bases, with 9 bases between. In DNA, the CDR3 is TGTGCCAGCCGACAGATTAACACCGGGGAGCTGTTTTTT. This encodes CASRQINTGELFF.

This clone was counted once. This chain links TRBV7-2 with TRBJ1-2; D might be TRBD1 (6 bases). This CDR3 region has 14 residues. Trimming removed 1 base from V and 3 bases from J, with 9 bases in between. CDR1 is SGHTA and CDR2 is FQGNSA in the germline V gene. The chain's CDR3 is CASSLVSGDYGYTF. CDR3 bases: TGTGCCAGCAGCTTAGTTTCAGGGGACTATGGCTACACCTTC.

The chain has TRBV6-1 and TRBJ1-4; maybe TRBD1 (5 bases). CDR1 and CDR2 from the germline V gene are MNHNS and SASEGT. The CDR3 is 18 amino acids. Between the trimmed V and J ends, which lost 4 bases and 1 base, there was a span of 19 bases. The CDR3 coding sequence is TGTGCCAGCAGTGCGGTATTTATGGAGGGGCGAACTAATGAAAAACTGTTTTTT. Encoded protein: CASSAVFMEGRTNEKLFF.

A few counts support this clone. The CDR3 protein is CATSRSTEAFF. DNA of the CDR3: TGTGCCACCAGCAGGAGCACTGAAGCTTTCTTT. This chain links TRBV15 with TRBJ1-1; D call uncertain. V was cut by 3 bases and J by 4 bases, with 3 bases left in between. Germline V gene sequence: CDR1 LNHNV, CDR2 YYDKDF (reference sequence). The length of the CDR3 is 11 residues.

The chain joins TRBV19 to TRBJ1-5; possibly TRBD1 for D (6 bases). V lost 10 bases to trimming and J lost 3 bases, with 16 bases between them. Germline CDR1 reads LNHDA; CDR2 reads SQIVND (reference sequence). The CDR3 totals 14 residues. The chain's CDR3 is CATSKQGSNQPQHF. CDR3 nucleotides: TGTGCCACCAGTAAACAGGGTTCCAATCAGCCCCAGCATTTT.

The chain is built from TRBV6-1 and TRBJ1-1; 11 nucleotides align to TRBD1. Germline CDR1 is MNHNS and CDR2 is SASEGT. The length of the CDR3 is 14 residues. With V trimmed by 4 bases and J by 6 bases, 4 bases remained unmatched. The chain's CDR3 is CASSGDRGVPEAFF. The DNA of the CDR3 is TGTGCCAGCAGTGGGGACAGGGGGGTACCTGAAGCTTTCTTT.

The genes are TRBV7-3 and TRBJ2-5, with TRBD2 as a possible D gene (6 bases). Trimming cost V 5 bases and J 4 bases, with 11 bases left between them. Germline CDR1 and CDR2: SGHTA and FQGTGA. CDR3 size: 13 residues. In DNA, the CDR3 is TGTGCCAGCAGCCGGACTAACCGAGAGACCCAGTACTTC. Translated: CASSRTNRETQYF. Based on the CDR3 plus reference TRBV7-3 and TRBJ2-5, the full variable domain is GAGVSQTPSNKVTEKGKYVELRCDPISGHTALYWYRQSLGQGPEFLIYFQGTGAADDSGLPNDRFFAVRPEGSVSTLKIQRTERGDSAVYLCASSRTNRETQYFGPGTRLLVL.

The gene calls are TRBV19 and TRBJ2-6, with a weak D call TRBD2 (5 bases). This CDR3 contains 15 residues. The V end lost 3 bases, the J end lost 3 bases, and 9 bases lay between the germline ends. CDR1 LNHDA and CDR2 SQIVND come from the germline V gene (reference sequence). The CDR3 DNA reads TGTGCCAGTAGTATCGGCGGGTTTGGGGCCAACGTCCTGACTTTC. This translates into CASSIGGFGANVLTF.

The J gene is TRBJ2-1, the V gene TRBV28; 8 nucleotides line up with TRBD2. The CDR3 spans 16 residues. V lost 6 bases to trimming and J lost 5 bases; unmatched junction nucleotides: 12. The V gene's germline CDR1 is MDHEN and CDR2 SYDVKM. Here the CDR3 DNA reads TGTGCCAGCAGCCGTCTCTCGGGAGGGCCCCACAATGAGCAGTTCTTC. Translated, it gives CASSRLSGGPHNEQFF.

The chain joins TRBV7-9 to TRBJ1-5; 9 nucleotides align to TRBD1. CDR1 is SEHNR and CDR2 is FQNEAQ in the germline V gene (reference sequence). The ends lost 1 base at V and 4 bases at J; junction bases unmatched: 5. The CDR3 sequence is 16 residues long. The DNA for the CDR3 is TGTGCCAGCAGCTTAGTCGGACAGGGGTCGAATCAGCCCCAGCATTTT. The encoded protein is CASSLVGQGSNQPQHF.

This rearrangement joins TRBV29-1 to TRBJ2-1; 7 bases are a match to TRBD2. Per germline, CDR1 SQVTM and CDR2 ANQGSEA. This CDR3 is built from 15 residues. J was trimmed by 2 bases and V by 0 bases; bases with no gene match: 4. This CDR3 is CSVEDRGGPYNEQFF. The DNA of the CDR3 is TGCAGCGTTGAAGATCGGGGAGGGCCCTACAATGAGCAGTTCTTC.

This clone has just one count. V usage is TRBV2 and J usage is TRBJ2-1; possibly TRBD2 for D (6 bases). The CDR3 runs to 14 residues. The V end was cut by 7 bases, the J end by 5 bases, with 15 bases between. Looked up from germline, CDR1 is SNHLY and CDR2 is FYNNEI. Here the CDR3 reads CASNPGLINNEQFF. The CDR3 bases are TGTGCCAGCAATCCGGGACTTATAAACAATGAGCAGTTCTTC.

The rearrangement links TRBV7-9 to TRBJ2-7; 8 bases line up with TRBD1. This CDR3 has 15 amino acids. Germline V gene data show CDR1 as SEHNR and CDR2 as FQNEAQ (reference sequence). Germline trimming cut 6 bases from V and 1 base from J; bases unmatched to any gene: 8. CDR3 sequence reads: CASSLARDRSYEQYF. Here the CDR3 DNA reads TGTGCCAGCAGTCTAGCCCGGGACAGGTCCTACGAGCAGTACTTC. The full variable domain, its missing parts supplied by reference TRBV7-9 and TRBJ2-7, is DTGVSQNPRHKITKRGQNVTFRCDPISEHNRLYWYRQTLGQGPEFLTYFQNEAQLEKSRLLSDRFSAERPKGSFSTLEIQRTEQGDSAMYLCASSLARDRSYEQYFGPGTRLTVT.

This clone was observed a single time. The J gene is TRBJ2-3, the V gene TRBV6-4; D gene uncertain. The germline V and J ends were trimmed by 2 bases and 0 bases, with 3 bases remaining between them. The CDR3 is 13 residues long. Germline V lookup: CDR1 MRHNA, CDR2 SNTAGT. For the CDR3, the DNA is TGTGCCAGCAGTGACCCTAGCACAGATACGCAGTATTTT. Protein sequence: CASSDPSTDTQYF.

The chain is built from TRBV5-1 and TRBJ2-3; D is undetermined. The length of the CDR3 is 11 residues. Trimming removed 10 bases at V and 7 bases at J, with 13 bases between. From germline, CDR1 is SGHRS and CDR2 YFSETQ. CDR3 coding DNA: TGCGCCCAACAAGTCTGCAATACGCAGTATTTT. It yields the protein CAQQVCNTQYF. The complete variable domain, with remaining parts taken from reference TRBV5-1 and TRBJ2-3, reads KAGVTQTPRYLIKTRGQQVTLSCSPISGHRSVSWYQQTPGQGLQFLFEYFSETQRNKGNFPGRFSGRQFSNSRSEMNVSTLELGDSALYLCAQQVCNTQYFGPGTRLTVL.

This chain connects TRBV4-1 to TRBJ2-5; D may be TRBD2 (6 bases). The CDR3 has 15 amino acids. Trimming stripped 1 base from V and 4 bases from J, with 13 bases between. Germline assignment: CDR1 MGHRA and CDR2 YSYEKL. The CDR3: CASSQAAGRGETQYF. The CDR3 DNA sequence: TGCGCCAGCAGCCAAGCTGCGGGGAGAGGAGAGACCCAGTACTTC.

V and J are TRBV7-9 and TRBJ2-3, with a possible D match to TRBD2 (6 bases). Trimming left V 8 bases short and J 5 bases short, with 14 bases between. Germline loops: CDR1 SEHNR, CDR2 FQNEAQ (reference sequence). The CDR3 is 13 amino acids. The CDR3 region has the DNA TGTGCCAGCGGCGGGATAGGGTTAGATACGCAGTATTTT. As protein: CASGGIGLDTQYF.

The J gene is TRBJ1-2, the V gene TRBV6-1, with D perhaps matching TRBD1 (6 bases). V gave up 5 bases and J gave up 4 bases, with 17 bases separating them. CDR1 and CDR2 (germline): MNHNS, SASEGT. CDR3 length: 15 amino acids. The CDR3 loop reads CASSPRRGAGYGYTF. The CDR3 region has the DNA TGTGCCAGCAGTCCCCGACGGGGGGCCGGCTATGGCTACACCTTC.

The V gene is TRBV5-5, the J gene TRBJ1-5; D call uncertain. The V gene lost 0 bases and the J gene lost 2 bases, with 9 bases spanning the gap. The CDR3 runs to 15 residues. Per germline, CDR1 SGHKS and CDR2 YYEKEE (reference sequence). The CDR3 spells CASSLEAGRNQPQHF. CDR3 coding DNA: TGTGCCAGCAGCTTGGAGGCAGGCCGCAATCAGCCCCAGCATTTT.

The chain is built from TRBV18 and TRBJ1-5; 7 nucleotides agree with TRBD1. The ends lost 6 bases at V and 4 bases at J; junction bases unmatched: 3. The CDR3 spans 13 residues. Germline V gene sequence: CDR1 KGHSH, CDR2 LQKENI. The DNA for the CDR3 is TGTGCCAGCTCGGGGGACAGAAATCAGCCCCAGCATTTT. It specifies CASSGDRNQPQHF.

The chain has TRBV27 and TRBJ2-6; 8 bases fit TRBD1. The V gene's germline CDR1 is MNHEY and CDR2 SMNVEV (reference sequence). J was trimmed by 4 bases and V by 1 base; bases with no gene match: 6. CDR3 length: 17 amino acids. CDR3 loop: CASSLYQGAPGANVLTF. Here the CDR3 DNA reads TGTGCCAGCAGTTTATACCAGGGGGCGCCAGGGGCCAACGTCCTGACTTTC.

This chain uses TRBV2 with TRBJ2-5; TRBD2 aligns across 7 bases. The trim removed 2 bases at V and 9 bases at J, leaving 0 bases unmatched. Germline lookup yields CDR1 SNHLY and CDR2 FYNNEI. The CDR3 has 11 residues. In nucleotides, the CDR3 is TGTGCCAGCAGTGAACGGGAGGCCCAGTACTTC. It is translated as CASSEREAQYF.

Note on this clone: The junction differs from germline at one of its ends, possibly a read error. The V and J genes are TRBV6-5 and TRBJ1-1; D call uncertain. The CDR3 runs 12 residues. Germline loops: CDR1 MNHEY, CDR2 SVGAGI. The CDR3 DNA is TGTGCCAGCAGTGACGGGAACGCTGAAGCTTTCTTT. This translates into CASSDGNAEAFF.